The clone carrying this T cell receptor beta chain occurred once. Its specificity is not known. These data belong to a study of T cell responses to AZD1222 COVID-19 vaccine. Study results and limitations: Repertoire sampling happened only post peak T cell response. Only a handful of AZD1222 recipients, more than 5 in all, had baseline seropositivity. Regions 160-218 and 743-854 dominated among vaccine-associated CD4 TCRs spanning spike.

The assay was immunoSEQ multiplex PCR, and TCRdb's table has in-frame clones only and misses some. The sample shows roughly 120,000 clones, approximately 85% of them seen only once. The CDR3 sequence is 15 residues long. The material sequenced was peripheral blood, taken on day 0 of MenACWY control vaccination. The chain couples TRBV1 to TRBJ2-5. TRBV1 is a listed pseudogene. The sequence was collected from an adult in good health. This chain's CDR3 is CTSSQEEGFGETQYF. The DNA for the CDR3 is TGCACCAGCAGCCAAGAAGAAGGGTTTGGGGAGACCCAGTACTTC.